Below are 7 T cell receptor beta chains sequenced from a single sample in a study of blood T cell repertoires in COVID-19. This table comes from immunoSEQ multiplex PCR, and its TCRdb copy is limited to in-frame clones, with some not included. This sample has 85,000 to 95,000 clones; roughly 89% occur once, and the top ten carry about 4.9%. The sample taken for sequencing was peripheral blood. The receptors derive from a man in his sixties with COVID-19, enrolled during active disease.

The J gene is TRBJ1-2, the V gene TRBV7-3; 7 bases are shared with TRBD1. CDR3 size: 14 residues. The junction had 3 bases not matched to a gene; V was cut back by 0 bases and J by 5 bases. The germline CDR1 and CDR2 sequences are SGHTA and FQGTGA. In nucleotides, the CDR3 is TGTGCCAGCAGCTTAACAGTACAGGGGTATGGCTACACCTTC. Residues: CASSLTVQGYGYTF.

This chain joins TRBV19 and TRBJ1-2; 11 bases align to TRBD1. Germline V gene sequence: CDR1 LNHDA, CDR2 SQIVND (reference sequence). J lost 4 bases, V lost 4 bases, and 2 bases had no gene match. CDR3 length equals 14 residues. DNA of the CDR3: TGTGCCAGTAGTACGGGGACAGGGGGCTATGGCTACACCTTC. Encoded protein: CASSTGTGGYGYTF.

The rearrangement joins TRBV9 to TRBJ1-5, with TRBD1 as a possible D gene (6 bases). This CDR3 is 15 amino acids long. The V end lost 0 bases, the J end lost 6 bases, and 13 bases lay between the germline ends. Germline CDR1 and CDR2: SGDLS and YYNGEE. CDR3 bases: TGTGCCAGCAGCGTAGGGGGGCGACAGAGTCAGCCCCAGCATTTT. It yields the protein CASSVGGRQSQPQHF.

The CDR3 DNA is TGTGCCAGTCGCCGGGGCACAGATACGCAGTATTTT. Its protein is CASRRGTDTQYF. V and J are TRBV19 and TRBJ2-3; D is uncertain. The CDR3 extends over 12 amino acids. The germline V and J ends were trimmed by 8 bases and 1 base, with 7 bases remaining between them. Per the germline V gene, CDR1 is LNHDA and CDR2 is SQIVND (reference sequence).

This clone was seen at least ten times. The chain combines TRBV5-1 with TRBJ1-6, with D unresolved. With 1 base removed from V and 7 bases from J, the gap between germline ends came to 9 bases. Germline V gene data show CDR1 as SGHRS and CDR2 as YFSETQ. This CDR3 region has 14 residues. The CDR3 DNA reads as TGCGCCAGCAGCTTGATCCCAGAAAATTCACCCCTCCACTTT. This gives the protein CASSLIPENSPLHF.

CDR3 region: CASSAHSEVFSRGTEAFF. The CDR3 DNA follows: TGTGCCAGCAGCGCTCACTCGGAGGTTTTCTCACGGGGCACTGAAGCTTTCTTT. The rearrangement uses TRBV9 and TRBJ1-1; D unresolved. CDR1 SGDLS and CDR2 YYNGEE come from the germline V gene. The ends were cut back, 3 bases at V and 4 bases at J, with 25 bases in the middle. The CDR3 is 18 amino acids.

The chain links TRBV7-2 to TRBJ2-7; D not certain. This CDR3 spans 14 amino acids. The germline CDR1 and CDR2 sequences are SGHTA and FQGNSA. V lost 2 bases and J 0 bases, leaving 8 bases between the germline ends. Written as DNA, the CDR3 is TGTGCCAGCAGCTTAAGAGGTATCTCCTACGAGCAGTACTTC. This gives the protein CASSLRGISYEQYF.